A selection of T cell receptor beta chains follows, all from one sample in a study of blood T cell repertoires in COVID-19. Libraries were prepared by immunoSEQ multiplex PCR; TCRdb keeps only in-frame clonotypes and omits some of them. This table has 93,000 or so clones, more than 70% appearing once. Sequences were obtained from peripheral blood. These receptors were taken from a woman of 80 years or more in a cohort sampled during active COVID-19. CDR3s include the opening cysteine and the closing phenylalanine or tryptophan.

j_gene | v_gene | CDR3aa
TRBJ1-1 | TRBV11-2 | CASSSTTGSTEAFF
TRBJ1-1 | TRBV18 | CASSRGQDYTEAFF
TRBJ1-5 | TRBV3-1/TRBV3-2 | CASSQAGTGGGIWQPQHF
TRBJ1-4 | TRBV29-1 | CSANRGLNEKLFF
TRBJ2-7 | TRBV28 | CASTLRGEQYF
TRBJ2-1 | TRBV7-3 | CASSKITGGTEQFF
TRBJ2-2 | TRBV7-9 | CASSYIGLAGKKSGGELFF
TRBJ1-2 | TRBV7-9 | CASSLGVGQGTDGYTF
TRBJ2-1 | TRBV3-1/TRBV3-2 | CASTLRGLANHNEQFF
TRBJ2-1 | TRBV6-1 | CASSEDRGQYNEQFF
TRBJ2-3 | TRBV7-9 | CASSLSGQSTDTQYF
TRBJ2-3 | TRBV2 | CASSVGQGIRDTQYF
TRBJ2-5 | TRBV18 | CASSPGQDGAQYF
TRBJ1-4 | TRBV23-1 | CASRTHGGQREKLFF
TRBJ2-5 | TRBV3-1/TRBV3-2 | CASQAQGETQYF
TRBJ2-7 | TRBV5-4 | CASSFVEGDEQYF
TRBJ2-1 | TRBV19 | CASRSAGTRGYNEQFF
TRBJ1-1 | TRBV27 | CASSLMGDRRSPEAFF
TRBJ2-7 | TRBV5-1 | CASSPSGNEQYF
TRBJ2-3 | TRBV19 | CASSISGGYTDTQYF
TRBJ2-2 | TRBV10-3 | CAISRQANTGELFF
TRBJ2-7 | TRBV5-1 | CASSLASGGPYEQYF